These T cell receptor beta chains were read from a single sample in a study of identical twins. TCRdb reprocessed the 5' RACE reads with MiXCR, giving one entry per CDR3 protein. The sample yields approximately 470,000 distinct CDR3 sequences, more than 13% seen once. These data were also reused for a study on yellow fever vaccine responses in identical twins.

Sample: CD4+ T cells sorted from blood. The origin of the receptors is a woman younger than 35 in good health. CDR3s leave out the opening cysteine and the closing phenylalanine or tryptophan. The order of the fields is clone size, J gene, V gene, CDR3 length, CDR3 protein. Part of the rows lack a size; the others show once, few, many or a class for expanded clones.

-	TRBJ2-3	TRBV9	16	ASSGPRVGALNVDTQY
few	TRBJ1-6	TRBV5-4	11	ASSLPGGPPLH
few	TRBJ2-2	TRBV10-1	13	ASSSGGAGTGELF
few	TRBJ2-1	TRBV28	13	ASSLDRADPNEQF
few	TRBJ1-5	TRBV29-1	10	SVESENQPQH
many	TRBJ2-3	TRBV29-1	12	SVVGRGFTDTQY
few	TRBJ2-1	TRBV6-1	13	ASSSRTRSLHEQF
-	TRBJ2-3	TRBV7-2	14	ASSITGTASTDTQY
many	TRBJ2-3	TRBV5-1	13	ASSLGPLGADTQY
-	TRBJ1-1	TRBV11-2	11	ATRTETNTEAF
few	TRBJ1-2	TRBV6-1	12	AIARTGEDYGYT
few	TRBJ2-5	TRBV29-1	12	SVDHAGVLETQY
few	TRBJ2-3	TRBV7-2	14	ASSLTADPSTDTQY
few	TRBJ2-5	TRBV29-1	9	SGMAGETQY
few	TRBJ2-7	TRBV12-3/TRBV12-4	12	ASTISGRFYEQY
few	TRBJ1-2	TRBV14	10	ASSPGGRGYT
few	TRBJ2-3	TRBV6-1	14	ASSHPTDTSTDTQY
few	TRBJ2-1	TRBV14	11	ASSQARGGGAV
few	TRBJ2-1	TRBV11-2	18	ASSLLSKTSGSPSPNEQF
few	TRBJ2-7	TRBV2	13	ASRRTTGSAYEQY
-	TRBJ2-5	TRBV7-9	12	ASSLSGLKETQY
few	TRBJ1-5	TRBV9	12	ASSVGGANQPQH
many	TRBJ1-5	TRBV12-3/TRBV12-4	14	ASRANRGNSNQPQH
-	TRBJ2-7	TRBV12-3/TRBV12-4	12	ASSYLAGVYEQY
-	TRBJ2-1	TRBV5-1	14	ASSTLVGLGIYEQF
many	TRBJ2-2	TRBV5-6	12	ASSIGQRTGELF
-	TRBJ2-3	TRBV5-1	14	ASSPGGLDYTDTQY
many	TRBJ2-3	TRBV7-9	13	ASSLSRGRTDTQY
few	TRBJ1-5	TRBV24-1	13	ATSAAGLNNQPQH
-	TRBJ2-3	TRBV5-1	13	ASSPGLASVRAQY
-	TRBJ2-2	TRBV19	14	ASSWDGTRNTGELF
few	TRBJ2-1	TRBV4-3	14	ASSQGGGYRVNEQF
few	TRBJ1-4	TRBV6-1	13	ASTTPGTWNEKLF
few	TRBJ2-3	TRBV7-2	11	ASSWGTRNTQY
-	TRBJ2-7	TRBV7-9	12	ASRLKQGPYEQY